A single sample is the source of the 17 T cell receptor beta chains below, sequenced in a study of blood T cell repertoires in COVID-19. Profiled with immunoSEQ multiplex PCR; TCRdb holds only in-frame clones, not every one. Of 81,000 or so clones in the sample, 86% are singletons; the top ten hold under 8.5%. Material for sequencing was peripheral blood. These receptors originate from a man between 50 and 59 years old with active COVID-19.

This chain uses TRBV7-8 with TRBJ1-3; a possible D gene is TRBD1 (6 bases). Trimming pared 5 bases from V and 4 bases from J, leaving 9 bases between. This CDR3 has 13 amino acids. Germline CDR1 and CDR2: SGHVS and FQNEAQ. The DNA of the CDR3 is TGTGCCAGCAGCACAGGGCCCGGAAACACCATATATTTT. This sequence encodes CASSTGPGNTIYF.

The chain combines TRBV4-2 with TRBJ2-1; TRBD2 might be the D (5 bases). CDR3 length: 15 residues. V lost 0 bases and J lost 5, with 11 bases in between. Germline V gene lookup returns CDR1 LGHNA and CDR2 YNFKEQ. The DNA of the CDR3 is TGTGCCAGCAGCCAAGATTGGCTAGCTGACAATGAGCAGTTCTTC. Encoded protein: CASSQDWLADNEQFF.

This clone was recorded a few times. The chain employs TRBV30 and TRBJ2-7, with 7 positions matching TRBD1. Losses at the gene ends were 2 bases for V and 7 bases for J; bases not matched to a gene: 8. Germline lookup yields CDR1 GTSNPN and CDR2 SVGIG (reference sequence). The CDR3 spans 13 residues. For the CDR3, the DNA is TGTGCCTGGAGTCCCCAGGGGGTCGGGGAGCAGTACTTC. Its protein product is CAWSPQGVGEQYF.

The V gene is TRBV25-1, the J gene TRBJ1-5; D might be TRBD1 (5 bases). Trimming shortened V by 5 bases and J by 3 bases, and 11 bases separated the two germline ends. The CDR3 sequence is 14 residues long. Germline V gene lookup returns CDR1 MGHDK and CDR2 SYGVNS. CDR3 residues: CASSTGSLNQPQHF. For the CDR3, the DNA is TGTGCCAGCAGTACAGGATCTCTCAATCAGCCCCAGCATTTT.

The V and J genes are TRBV5-5 and TRBJ2-7; TRBD1 might be the D (6 bases). In germline, CDR1 is SGHKS, CDR2 YYEKEE (reference sequence). The CDR3 length is 15 residues. Between the trimmed V and J ends, which lost 0 bases and 4 bases, there was a span of 14 bases. CDR3 protein: CASSLGIGQYYEQYF. For the CDR3, the DNA is TGTGCCAGCAGCTTGGGGATCGGACAGTATTACGAGCAGTACTTC.

The chain has TRBV3-1 (or the pseudogene TRBV3-2) and TRBJ2-7; possibly TRBD2 for D (5 bases). This CDR3 contains 13 residues. The V gene lost 1 base and the J gene lost 9 bases, with 13 bases spanning the gap. Germline V lookup: CDR1 LGHDT, CDR2 YNNKEL (reference sequence). The CDR3 DNA follows: TGTGCCAGCAGCCAAGGTCGGGGTCTCGGGCAGTACTTC. It is translated as CASSQGRGLGQYF.

The table lists this clone with a count of one. The chain combines TRBV5-1 with TRBJ2-5, with 13 positions matching TRBD2. The CDR3 length is 18 residues. After removal of 2 bases from V and 5 bases from J, the junction contained 12 bases not matched to a gene. Germline values: CDR1 SGHRS, CDR2 YFSETQ. The CDR3 reads CASSLWTSGSATGETQYF. The CDR3 nucleotides are TGCGCCAGCAGCTTATGGACTAGCGGGAGCGCAACGGGGGAGACCCAGTACTTC.

The rearrangement uses TRBV9 and TRBJ2-3; a weak D match, TRBD1 (6 bases). The CDR3 has 15 residues. Trimming left V 3 bases short and J 4 bases short, with 15 bases between. In germline, CDR1 is SGDLS, CDR2 YYNGEE. The DNA for the CDR3 is TGTGCCAGCAGCGATAACAGGGTACTGGCAGATACGCAGTATTTT. Its translation: CASSDNRVLADTQYF.

V is TRBV24-1 and J is TRBJ1-2, with TRBD1 as a possible D gene (6 bases). Trimming shortened V by 9 bases and J by 3 bases, and 16 bases separated the two germline ends. Germline assignment: CDR1 KGHDR and CDR2 SFDVKD. CDR3 size: 14 residues. CDR3 nucleotides: TGTGCCACCGGTACCCGAGGGGGTGACTATGGCTACACCTTC. Translating it yields CATGTRGGDYGYTF.

The chain combines TRBV27 with TRBJ2-1; D may be TRBD2 (6 bases). Germline lookup yields CDR1 MNHEY and CDR2 SMNVEV (reference sequence). The ends were cut back, 5 bases at V and 6 bases at J, with 14 bases in the middle. This CDR3 has 14 amino acids. CDR3 DNA sequence: TGTGCCAGCAGTATTAGGGGACTGGGCAATGAGCAGTTCTTC. Residues: CASSIRGLGNEQFF.

This clone was seen only a few times. J is TRBJ1-6 and V is TRBV7-2, with 9 nucleotides matching TRBD1. Germline loops: CDR1 SGHTA, CDR2 FQGNSA. This CDR3 spans 15 amino acids. With 3 bases clipped from V and 7 bases from J, the junction kept 4 bases outside the gene matches. The CDR3 is CASSLTGTGNSPLHF. In DNA, the CDR3 is TGTGCCAGCAGCTTGACCGGGACAGGGAATTCACCCCTCCACTTT.

The genes are TRBV5-1 and TRBJ2-5, with TRBD2 identical over 14 bases. The CDR3 consists of 18 residues. The V gene end was trimmed by 4 bases and the J gene end by 1 base; junction bases not matched to a gene: 9. In germline, CDR1 is SGHRS, CDR2 YFSETQ. The CDR3 DNA follows: TGCGCCAGCAGCGTAGCTGGGACTAGCGGGAGCCCCCAAGAGACCCAGTACTTC. Translating gives CASSVAGTSGSPQETQYF.

This clone was seen a single time. The chain has TRBV7-2 and TRBJ1-2; 8 nucleotides line up with TRBD1. The CDR3 has 16 amino acids. The J segment lost 2 bases and the V segment lost 4 bases, leaving 9 bases of the junction unmatched. From germline, CDR1 is SGHTA and CDR2 FQGNSA. CDR3 residues: CASSSWRDRMNYGYTF. The CDR3 DNA follows: TGTGCCAGCAGCTCGTGGCGGGACAGGATGAACTATGGCTACACCTTC.

This clone was recorded many times. This chain connects TRBV2 to TRBJ1-5, with D unclear. The V end lost 7 bases, the J end lost 6 bases, and 13 bases lay between the germline ends. The germline CDR1 and CDR2 sequences are SNHLY and FYNNEI. This CDR3 is 13 amino acids long. The CDR3 spells CASKQEEGQPQHF. The CDR3, as DNA: TGTGCCAGCAAGCAGGAGGAGGGTCAGCCCCAGCATTTT.

The genes are TRBV4-3 and TRBJ2-3; 12 bases map to TRBD2. V was clipped by 1 base and J by 0 bases; unmatched bases: 2. Germline V lookup: CDR1 LGHNA, CDR2 YSLEER. The length of the CDR3 is 17 residues. The CDR3 protein is CASSQVGLAGSTDTQYF. Written as DNA, the CDR3 is TGCGCCAGCAGCCAAGTCGGACTAGCGGGGAGCACAGATACGCAGTATTTT.

The genes are TRBV2 and TRBJ1-1, with D unclear. Germline CDR1 and CDR2: SNHLY and FYNNEI. V gave up 4 bases and J gave up 10 bases, with 16 bases separating them. CDR3 length equals 13 residues. Here the CDR3 DNA reads TGTGCCAGCAGTGGGGAGGGTTCGACCGGAGCTTTCTTT. Protein sequence: CASSGEGSTGAFF.

This clone showed up just a few times. The chain combines TRBV18 with TRBJ2-5; D not resolved. The germline V and J ends were trimmed by 1 base and 4 bases, with 13 bases remaining between them. Germline V gene lookup returns CDR1 KGHSH and CDR2 LQKENI. The CDR3 loop spans 15 amino acids. The CDR3: CASSPLPGFGETQYF. CDR3 nucleotide sequence: TGTGCCAGCTCACCACTTCCAGGCTTCGGAGAGACCCAGTACTTC.